What follows are 3 T cell receptor beta chains derived from one specimen sequenced in a study of blood T cell repertoires in COVID-19. Sequencing was performed with immunoSEQ multiplex PCR; in TCRdb, only in-frame clones are kept and a portion is missing. The table records about 140,000 clones, approximately 80% of them present only once. The source material was PBMCs or T cells enriched from blood (not recorded which). The receptors were sampled from a man aged 65 to 79 who had been exposed to COVID-19.

This rearrangement joins TRBV7-2 to TRBJ1-5; TRBD1 matches at 7 bases. V shed 6 bases and J 2 bases; nucleotides not matched to a gene: 7. CDR3 length equals 15 residues. Germline loops: CDR1 SGHTA, CDR2 FQGNSA. DNA for the CDR3: TGTGCCAGCAGTTCCCAGGGGGGACGCAATCAGCCCCAGCATTTT. Translating it yields CASSSQGGRNQPQHF.

The chain links TRBV7-2 to TRBJ1-6; D might be TRBD1 (6 bases). Germline V gene data show CDR1 as SGHTA and CDR2 as FQGNSA. The germline V and J ends were trimmed by 1 base and 7 bases, with 11 bases remaining between them. The CDR3 extends over 15 amino acids. In DNA, the CDR3 is TGTGCCAGCAGCTTAGAGGGACAAGTAAATTCACCCCTCCACTTT. This translates into CASSLEGQVNSPLHF. Variable domain in full (rest from reference TRBV7-2 and TRBJ1-6): GAGVSQSPSNKVTEKGKDVELRCDPISGHTALYWYRQSLGQGLEFLIYFQGNSAPDKSGLPSDRFSAERTGGSVSTLTIQRTQQEDSAVYLCASSLEGQVNSPLHFGNGTRLTVT.

The V gene is TRBV5-4, the J gene TRBJ1-4, with TRBD1 identical over 8 bases. In germline, CDR1 is SGHNT, CDR2 YYREEE (reference sequence). The junction had 9 bases not matched to a gene; V was cut back by 5 bases and J by 6 bases. This CDR3 has 15 amino acids. DNA for the CDR3: TGTGCCAGCAGTTTTTCGGGACAGGCGGATGAAAAACTGTTTTTT. Translated, it gives CASSFSGQADEKLFF.